This T cell receptor beta chain was captured by sequencing in a study of monozygotic twins with inflammatory bowel disease. Study conclusions and caveats: Discordant twins had repertoire similarity that did not differ from that of concordant twins, possibly from limited power. People with IBD had fewer clonotypes in common with others than healthy twins did, especially with disease activity.

About this clonotype: The antigen is unknown.

Total RNA amounting to approximately 3,500 ng went into each TCR library. Nested amplification of TCRalpha and TCRbeta cDNA involved two PCRs of approximately 16 and 10 cycles. TCRdb reworked the 5' RACE reads into one entry per CDR3 protein, no DNA. This sample contains around 380,000 distinct CDR3 sequences. From germline, CDR1 is KGHSH and CDR2 LQKENI. The CDR3 is 16 residues long. The chain uses TRBV18 and TRBJ2-2; TCRdb reports TRBD2, a call that lacks DNA to check it against. The source of this sequence is a human donor with ulcerative colitis or Crohn's disease, or a healthy co-twin of an affected twin (not recorded which). The sample was blood. The CDR3 sequence is CASSPHSAPNTGELFF.